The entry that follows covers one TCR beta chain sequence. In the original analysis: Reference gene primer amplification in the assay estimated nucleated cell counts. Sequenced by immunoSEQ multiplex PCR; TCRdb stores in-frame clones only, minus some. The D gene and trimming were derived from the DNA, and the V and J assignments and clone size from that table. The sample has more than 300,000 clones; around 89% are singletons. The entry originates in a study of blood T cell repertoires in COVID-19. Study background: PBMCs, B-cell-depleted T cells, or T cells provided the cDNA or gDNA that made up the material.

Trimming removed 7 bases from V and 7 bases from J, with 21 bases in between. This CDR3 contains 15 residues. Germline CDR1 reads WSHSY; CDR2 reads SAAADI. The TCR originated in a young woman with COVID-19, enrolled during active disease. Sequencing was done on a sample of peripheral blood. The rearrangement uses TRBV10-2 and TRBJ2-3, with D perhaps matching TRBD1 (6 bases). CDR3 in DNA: TGCGCCAGCATTCCCAGGGGACGAGGGACATATACGCAGTATTTT. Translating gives CASIPRGRGTYTQYF.